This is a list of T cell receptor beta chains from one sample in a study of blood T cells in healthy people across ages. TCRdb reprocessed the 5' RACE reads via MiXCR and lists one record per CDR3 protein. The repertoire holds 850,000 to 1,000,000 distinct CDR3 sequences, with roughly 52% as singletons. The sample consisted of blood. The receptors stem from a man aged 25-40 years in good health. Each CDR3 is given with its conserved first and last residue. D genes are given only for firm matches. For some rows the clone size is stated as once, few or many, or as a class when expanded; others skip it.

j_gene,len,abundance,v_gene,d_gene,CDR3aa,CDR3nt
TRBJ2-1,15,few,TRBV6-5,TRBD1,CASSFTGGLNNEQFF,TGTGCCAGCAGTTTTACAGGGGGCCTTAACAATGAGCAGTTCTTC
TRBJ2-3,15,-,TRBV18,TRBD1,CASSPAQGAMDTQYF,TGTGCCAGCTCACCGGCTCAGGGGGCAATGGATACGCAGTATTTT
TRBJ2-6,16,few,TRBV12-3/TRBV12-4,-,CASSSSGLAGANVLTF,TGTGCCAGCAGTTCGTCAGGACTGGCGGGGGCCAACGTCCTGACTTTC
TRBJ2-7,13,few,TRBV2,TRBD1,CASSGQGYYEQYF,TGTGCCAGCAGTGGACAGGGTTACTACGAGCAGTACTTC
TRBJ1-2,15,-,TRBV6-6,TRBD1,CASSYPGQGDYGYTF,TGTGCCAGCAGTTACCCAGGTCAGGGGGACTATGGCTACACCTTC
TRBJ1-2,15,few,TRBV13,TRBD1,CASSFTGQGISGYTF,TGTGCCAGCAGCTTCACGGGACAGGGAATCTCTGGCTACACCTTC
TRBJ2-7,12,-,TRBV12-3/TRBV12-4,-,CASSLVTYEQYF,TGTGCCAGCAGCTTAGTCACCTACGAGCAGTACTTC
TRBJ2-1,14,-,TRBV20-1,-,CSAVRDTNYNEQFF,TGCAGTGCTGTGCGGGACACAAACTACAATGAGCAGTTCTTC
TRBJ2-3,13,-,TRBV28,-,CATADREADTQYF,TGTGCCACCGCTGACAGGGAGGCAGATACGCAGTATTTT
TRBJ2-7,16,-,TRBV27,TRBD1,CASSGFRDRRTYEQYF,TGTGCCAGCAGTGGCTTTCGGGACAGGCGAACCTACGAGCAGTACTTC
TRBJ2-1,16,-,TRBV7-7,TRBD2,CASSPRAGESYNEQFF,TGTGCTAGCAGCCCAAGAGCGGGGGAGTCCTACAATGAGCAGTTCTTC
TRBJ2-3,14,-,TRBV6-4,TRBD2,CASSASGSTDTQYF,TGTGCCAGCAGTGCTAGCGGGTCCACAGATACGCAGTATTTT
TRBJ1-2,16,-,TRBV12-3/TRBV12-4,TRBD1,CASSLRDRTTGHGYTF,TGTGCCAGCAGTTTAAGGGACAGGACAACGGGCCATGGCTACACCTTC
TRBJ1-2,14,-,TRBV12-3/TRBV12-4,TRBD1,CASSTTRGAGGYTF,TGTGCCAGCAGCACCACCAGGGGGGCGGGTGGCTACACCTTC
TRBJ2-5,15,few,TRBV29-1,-,CSVEGVPQNQETQYF,TGCAGCGTTGAAGGGGTACCACAGAACCAAGAGACCCAGTACTTC
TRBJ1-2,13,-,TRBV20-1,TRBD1,CSAGQDRGNGYTF,TGCAGTGCTGGCCAGGACAGGGGCAATGGCTACACCTTC
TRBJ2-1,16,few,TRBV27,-,CASSLLGGAGYNEQFF,TGTGCCAGCAGTTTACTTGGGGGCGCAGGCTACAATGAGCAGTTCTTC
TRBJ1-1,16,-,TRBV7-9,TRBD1,CASSLASGQANTEAFF,TGTGCCAGCAGCTTAGCGTCGGGACAGGCGAACACTGAAGCTTTCTTT
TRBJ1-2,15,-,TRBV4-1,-,CASSQPGGQNYGYTF,TGCGCCAGCAGCCAGCCCGGGGGGCAGAACTATGGCTACACCTTC
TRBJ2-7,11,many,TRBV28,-,CASRGFYEQYF,TGTGCCAGCAGGGGGTTCTACGAGCAGTACTTC
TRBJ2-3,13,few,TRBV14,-,CASSQNNGDTQYF,TGTGCCAGCAGCCAAAATAACGGAGATACGCAGTATTTT
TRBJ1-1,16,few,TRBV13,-,CASSPQVEVMNTEAFF,TGTGCCAGCAGCCCCCAGGTGGAAGTTATGAACACTGAAGCTTTCTTT
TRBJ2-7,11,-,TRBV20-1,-,CSAAGSYEQYF,TGCAGTGCTGCAGGCTCCTACGAGCAGTACTTC
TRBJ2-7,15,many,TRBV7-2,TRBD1,CASSSTGGGIDEQYF,TGTGCCAGCAGCTCGACAGGGGGCGGGATCGACGAGCAGTACTTC
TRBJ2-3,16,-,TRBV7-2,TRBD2,CASSTGTSGGKDTQYF,TGTGCCAGCAGTACCGGGACTAGCGGGGGAAAAGATACGCAGTATTTT
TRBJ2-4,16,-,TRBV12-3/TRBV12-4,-,CASSSIPSLAKNIQYF,TGTGCCAGCAGTTCTATTCCGTCACTAGCCAAAAACATTCAGTACTTC
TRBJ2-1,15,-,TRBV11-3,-,CASSAEKRGPKEQFF,TGTGCCAGCAGCGCAGAAAAACGGGGACCCAAGGAGCAGTTCTTC
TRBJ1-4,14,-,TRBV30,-,CAWSVTAPNEKLFF,TGTGCCTGGAGTGTAACAGCTCCGAATGAAAAACTGTTTTTT
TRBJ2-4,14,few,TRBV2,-,CASRVGGGKNIQYF,TGTGCCAGCAGGGTAGGGGGTGGCAAAAACATTCAGTACTTC
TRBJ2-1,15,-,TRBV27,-,CASGLYREVGNEQFF,TGTGCCAGCGGGCTATACAGGGAGGTTGGGAATGAGCAGTTCTTC
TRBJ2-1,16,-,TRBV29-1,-,CSVDRRAGVGDNEQFF,TGCAGCGTTGACCGCAGGGCCGGAGTAGGAGACAATGAGCAGTTCTTC
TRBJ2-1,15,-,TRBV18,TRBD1,CASSPSGTGGDEQFF,TGTGCCAGCTCACCTTCCGGGACAGGGGGCGATGAGCAGTTCTTC
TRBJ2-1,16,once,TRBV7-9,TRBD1,CASSWDRPTQYNEQFF,TGTGCCAGCAGCTGGGACAGGCCAACCCAATACAATGAGCAGTTCTTC
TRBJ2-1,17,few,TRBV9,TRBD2,CASSVALAGGRYNEQFF,TGTGCCAGTAGCGTAGCCCTAGCGGGGGGACGGTACAATGAGCAGTTCTTC
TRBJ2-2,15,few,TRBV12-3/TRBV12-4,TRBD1,CASSLGQGFGGELFF,TGTGCCAGCAGTTTGGGACAGGGGTTCGGCGGGGAGCTGTTTTTT
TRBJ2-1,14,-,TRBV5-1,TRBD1,CASSLGTGVNEQFF,TGCGCCAGCAGCTTGGGCACAGGGGTTAATGAGCAGTTCTTC
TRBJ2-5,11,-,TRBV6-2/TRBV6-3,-,CASSAVREQYF,TGTGCCAGCAGTGCGGTCAGGGAGCAGTACTTC
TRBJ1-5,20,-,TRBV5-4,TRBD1,CASSSRGKFRDRDSNQPQHF,TGTGCCAGCAGCTCCAGAGGCAAATTCCGGGACAGAGATAGCAATCAGCCCCAGCATTTT
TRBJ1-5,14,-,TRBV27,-,CASSLTSLLSPQHF,TGTGCCAGCAGCCTTACGTCTCTTCTCTCGCCCCAGCATTTT
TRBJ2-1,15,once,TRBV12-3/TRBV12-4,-,CASSLAGGLDNEQFF,TGTGCCAGCAGTTTAGCGGGGGGGCTCGACAATGAGCAGTTCTTC
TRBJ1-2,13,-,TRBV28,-,CASSGGENYGYTF,TGTGCCAGCAGTGGGGGTGAGAACTATGGCTACACCTTC